This TCR beta chain emerged from a study of T cell changes during pregnancy in multiple sclerosis. The CDR3 is 14 amino acids. V was shortened by 0 bases and J by 1 base, with 7 bases between the two germline ends. CDR1 SGDLS and CDR2 YYNGEE come from the germline V gene. The method was immunoSEQ multiplex PCR; TCRdb's version includes in-frame clones alone and lacks a portion of them. In the table there are 44,000 or so clones, 70% to 90% of which are singletons. The J gene is TRBJ2-5, the V gene TRBV9; TRBD1 is a possible D gene (5 bases). This TCR was recovered from a female donor in good health, enrolled as a control in a pregnancy study. The source was CD8+ T cells from peripheral blood mononuclear cells, collected after pregnancy. In DNA, the CDR3 is TGTGCCAGCAGCGTAGGTGACAGCCAAGAGACCCAGTACTTC. Its protein product is CASSVGDSQETQYF.